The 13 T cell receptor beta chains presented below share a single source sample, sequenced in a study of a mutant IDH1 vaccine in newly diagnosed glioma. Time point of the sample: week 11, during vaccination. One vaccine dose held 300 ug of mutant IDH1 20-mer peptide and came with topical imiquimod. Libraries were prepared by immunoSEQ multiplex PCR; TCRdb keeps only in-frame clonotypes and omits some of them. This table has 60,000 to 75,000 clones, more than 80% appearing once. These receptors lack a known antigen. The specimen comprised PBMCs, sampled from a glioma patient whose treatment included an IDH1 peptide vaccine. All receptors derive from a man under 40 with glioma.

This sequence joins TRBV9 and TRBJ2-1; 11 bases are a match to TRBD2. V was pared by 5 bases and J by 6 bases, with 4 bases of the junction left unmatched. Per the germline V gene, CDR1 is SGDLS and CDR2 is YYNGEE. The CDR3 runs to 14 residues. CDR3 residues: CASSLTSGSNEQFF. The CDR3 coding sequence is TGTGCCAGCAGTCTCACTAGCGGGAGCAATGAGCAGTTCTTC.

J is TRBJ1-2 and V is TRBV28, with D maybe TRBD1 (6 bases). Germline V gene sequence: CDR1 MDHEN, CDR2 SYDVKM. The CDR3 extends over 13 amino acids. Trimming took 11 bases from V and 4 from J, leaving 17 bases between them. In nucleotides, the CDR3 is TGTGCCGGCTCCGGACAGACGCTCTATGGCTACACCTTC. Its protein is CAGSGQTLYGYTF.

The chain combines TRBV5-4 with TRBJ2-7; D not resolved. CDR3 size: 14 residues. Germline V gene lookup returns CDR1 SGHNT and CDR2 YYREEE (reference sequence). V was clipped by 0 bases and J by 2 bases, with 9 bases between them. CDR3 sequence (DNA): TGTGCCAGCAGCTTGGGAGGACGAGCCTACGAGCAGTACTTC. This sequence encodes CASSLGGRAYEQYF.

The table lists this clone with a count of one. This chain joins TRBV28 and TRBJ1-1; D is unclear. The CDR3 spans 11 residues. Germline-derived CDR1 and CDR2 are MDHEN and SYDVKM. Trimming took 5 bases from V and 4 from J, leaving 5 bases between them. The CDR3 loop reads CASSDGTEAFF. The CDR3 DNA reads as TGTGCCAGCAGTGATGGCACTGAAGCTTTCTTT.

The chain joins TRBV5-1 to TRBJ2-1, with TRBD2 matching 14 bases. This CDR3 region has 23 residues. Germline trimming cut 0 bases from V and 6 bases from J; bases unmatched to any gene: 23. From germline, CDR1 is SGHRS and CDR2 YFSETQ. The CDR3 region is CASSLAVGNPGLAGVEGLNEQFF. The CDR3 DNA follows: TGCGCCAGCAGCTTGGCCGTGGGGAACCCGGGACTAGCGGGAGTAGAGGGCCTCAATGAGCAGTTCTTC.

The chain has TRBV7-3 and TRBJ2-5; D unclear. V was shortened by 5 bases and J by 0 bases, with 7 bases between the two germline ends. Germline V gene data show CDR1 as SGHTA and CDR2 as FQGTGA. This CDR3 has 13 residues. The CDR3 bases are TGTGCCAGCAGCCGCGGCAACCAAGAGACCCAGTACTTC. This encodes CASSRGNQETQYF.

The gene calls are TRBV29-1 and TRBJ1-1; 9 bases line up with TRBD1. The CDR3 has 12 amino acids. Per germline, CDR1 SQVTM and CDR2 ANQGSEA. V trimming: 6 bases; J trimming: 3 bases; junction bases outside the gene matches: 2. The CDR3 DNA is TGCAGCGTGAGGACAGGGGACACTGAAGCTTTCTTT. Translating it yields CSVRTGDTEAFF.

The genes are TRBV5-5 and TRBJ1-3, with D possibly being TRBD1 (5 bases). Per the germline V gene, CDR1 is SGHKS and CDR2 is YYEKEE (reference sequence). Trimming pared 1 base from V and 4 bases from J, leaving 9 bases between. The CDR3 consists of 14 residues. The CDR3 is CASSLIGTGNTIYF. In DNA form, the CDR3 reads TGTGCCAGCAGCTTGATTGGGACCGGAAACACCATATATTTT.

CDR3 in DNA: TGTGCCAGCTCACCGTTGGCAGCGGATGTTATGAACACTGAAGCTTTCTTT. As protein: CASSPLAADVMNTEAFF. The V gene is TRBV18, the J gene TRBJ1-1; D is undetermined. In germline, CDR1 is KGHSH, CDR2 LQKENI. This CDR3 comprises 17 residues. The V end lost 3 bases, the J end lost 0 bases, and 17 bases lay between the germline ends.

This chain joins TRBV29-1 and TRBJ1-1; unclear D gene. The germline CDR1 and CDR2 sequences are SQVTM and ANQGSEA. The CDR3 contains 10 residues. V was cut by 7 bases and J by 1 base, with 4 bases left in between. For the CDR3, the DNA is TGCAGCGCCGGGAACACTGAAGCTTTCTTT. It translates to CSAGNTEAFF. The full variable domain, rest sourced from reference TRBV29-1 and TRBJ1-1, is SAVISQKPSRDICQRGTSLTIQCQVDSQVTMMFWYRQQPGQSLTLIATANQGSEATYESGFVIDKFPISRPNLTFSTLTVSNMSPEDSSIYLCSAGNTEAFFGQGTRLTVV.

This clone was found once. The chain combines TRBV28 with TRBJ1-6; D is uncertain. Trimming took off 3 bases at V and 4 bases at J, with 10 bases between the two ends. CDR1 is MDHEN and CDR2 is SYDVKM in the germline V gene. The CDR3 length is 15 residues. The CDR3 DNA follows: TGTGCCAGCAGTTTGAGGGCCGGGTATAATTCACCCCTCCACTTT. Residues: CASSLRAGYNSPLHF. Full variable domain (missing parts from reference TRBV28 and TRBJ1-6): DVKVTQSSRYLVKRTGEKVFLECVQDMDHENMFWYRQDPGLGLRLIYFSYDVKMKEKGDIPEGYSVSREKKERFSLILESASTNQTSMYLCASSLRAGYNSPLHFGNGTRLTVT.

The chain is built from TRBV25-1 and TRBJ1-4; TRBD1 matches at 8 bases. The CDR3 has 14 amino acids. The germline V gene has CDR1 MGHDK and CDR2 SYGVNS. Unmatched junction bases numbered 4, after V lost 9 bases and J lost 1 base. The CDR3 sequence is CASIDRGTNEKLFF. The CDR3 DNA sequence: TGTGCCAGTATAGACAGGGGAACTAATGAAAAACTGTTTTTT.

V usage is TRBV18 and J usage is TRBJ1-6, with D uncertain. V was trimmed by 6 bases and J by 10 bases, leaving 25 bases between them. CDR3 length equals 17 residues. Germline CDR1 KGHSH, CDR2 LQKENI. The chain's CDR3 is CASSPAPLFPSGSPLHF. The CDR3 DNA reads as TGTGCCAGCTCGCCGGCTCCACTATTTCCTTCTGGGTCACCCCTCCACTTT.